This T cell receptor (beta chain) was obtained from a study of molecular identifiers for immune sequencing clone quantification. Points from the study as a whole: In a background of 900,000 to 1,000,000 naive cells, spiked Jurkat TCR RNA from one cell was reportedly detectable. Clones above 20 RNA copies held over 97% of effector molecules, under 1% in naive cells.

This clonotype showed up many times. No antigen is known for it. TCRdb itself ran the PCR reads through MiXCR, one entry per CDR3 protein. The sample has approximately 670,000 distinct CDR3 sequences; around 20% are singletons. The germline gives CDR1 MNHEY, CDR2 SVGAGI. The CDR3 has 14 residues. Trimming took 6 bases from V and 6 from J, leaving 16 bases between them. The sequencing sample was made of naive CD8+ T cells from blood, with Jurkat cell RNA spiked in. Subset described: FACS-sorted CD8+CD4-CCR7+CD45RA+ naive T cells. The receptor comes from a human donor in good health. Some libraries in this study had Jurkat cell RNA spiked in. The chain recombines TRBV6-5 with TRBJ2-3, with a possible D match to TRBD2 (5 bases). CDR3 region: CASSSGKPRDTQYF. The CDR3 DNA sequence: TGTGCCAGCAGCTCCGGGAAGCCTCGGGATACGCAGTATTTT.